This paragraph reports one TCR beta chain. The data derive from a study of blood T cell repertoires in COVID-19. Study-level information: Both acute and convalescent COVID-19 samples were obtained from the United States, Italy and Spain.

J lost 0 bases, V lost 5 bases, and 12 bases had no gene match. The CDR3 loop spans 19 amino acids. The germline V gene has CDR1 SGHTA and CDR2 FQGNSA. The assay was immunoSEQ multiplex PCR, and TCRdb's table has in-frame clones only and misses some. The repertoire holds approximately 250,000 clones, with about 87% as singletons. This rearrangement joins TRBV7-2 to TRBJ1-6, with 8 bases fitting TRBD1. The TCR comes from a woman aged 55-69 years with COVID-19, enrolled during active disease. The sample taken for sequencing was peripheral blood. CDR3 amino acids: CASSGRTGTLSSYNSPLHF. Here the CDR3 DNA reads TGTGCCAGCAGCGGACGGACAGGGACCCTGAGCTCCTATAATTCACCCCTCCACTTT.